These 20 T cell receptor beta chains came from one sample sequenced in a study of blood T cells in healthy people across ages (dated by TCRdb to between 2015 and 2017). Receptors were amplified or captured by 5' RACE. Sequencer: Illumina HiSeq 2500. A second PCR of 7 to 11 cycles was run with a J-beta primer mix and a sample-barcoded 5' primer. TCRdb reran the public reads through fastp at Q25 and MiXCR, keeping productive beta chains. Rows are combined by CDR3 protein, so each entry shows the most common genes and DNA. The sample profile shows about 1.4 million distinct CDR3 sequences; roughly 60% of them were found once. The ten top clones hold 5% to 7% of the sample. Sequenced sample: blood. All receptors come from a man between 18 and 29 years old in good health.

This chain connects TRBV6-1 to TRBJ1-1; 8 positions agree with TRBD1. This CDR3 is 14 amino acids long. The germline CDR1 and CDR2 sequences are MNHNS and SASEGT. Losses at the gene ends were 7 bases for V and 1 base for J; bases not matched to a gene: 5. CDR3 in amino acids: CASIYRGANTEAFF. As DNA, the CDR3 is TGTGCCAGCATATACAGGGGGGCGAACACTGAAGCTTTCTTT.

This clonotype was recorded a few times. The V call is TRBV20-1, the J call TRBJ2-5; 9 nucleotides match TRBD2. The CDR3 has 14 amino acids. The V gene end was trimmed by 7 bases and the J gene end by 4 bases; junction bases not matched to a gene: 10. Germline loops: CDR1 DFQATT, CDR2 SNEGSKA (reference sequence). The CDR3 reads CSGRVAGVPETQYF. The CDR3 DNA sequence: TGCAGTGGGCGGGTAGCGGGAGTGCCAGAGACCCAGTACTTC.

This clonotype has a single count. This sequence may be a read error, since a much larger clone differs from it by one base. Since no conserved phenylalanine or tryptophan closes the CDR3, a read error is the likely cause. The CDR3 DNA sequence: TGTGCCAGCAGTTTCACCGGGGAGACCCAGTACTAC. It translates to CASSFTGETQYY. The J gene is TRBJ2-5, the V gene TRBV12-3 or TRBV12-4; D is uncertain. Trimming removed 3 bases from V and 5 bases from J, with 7 bases in between. This CDR3 spans 12 amino acids.

The chain is built from TRBV3-1 and TRBJ2-3; no reliable D call. Germline CDR1 reads LGHDT; CDR2 reads YNNKEL (reference sequence). V shed 8 bases and J shed 2 bases, with 14 bases lying between them. The length of the CDR3 is 14 residues. The chain's CDR3 is CASSLPEITDTQYF. CDR3 nucleotide sequence: TGTGCCAGCTCTCTCCCGGAGATCACAGATACGCAGTATTTT.

The genes are TRBV7-2 and TRBJ1-5; D remains unclear. The V gene lost 5 bases and the J gene lost 5 bases, with 10 bases spanning the gap. This CDR3 region has 13 residues. Germline V CDR1 and CDR2: SGHTA, FQGNSA. CDR3 in amino acids: CASSPRTDQPQHF. In nucleotides, the CDR3 is TGTGCCAGCAGCCCCCGGACGGATCAGCCCCAGCATTTT.

This clonotype was seen a few times. The V gene is TRBV20-1, the J gene TRBJ2-1, with 9 nucleotides matching TRBD2. V dropped 5 bases and J dropped 10; count of bases not matched to a gene: 3. The CDR3 runs to 11 residues. The germline V gene has CDR1 DFQATT and CDR2 SNEGSKA (reference sequence). CDR3 residues: CSAPSGAEQFF. The CDR3 nucleotides read TGCAGTGCTCCTAGCGGGGCCGAGCAGTTCTTC.

The sample holds a few counts of this clonotype. The rearrangement uses TRBV12-3 or TRBV12-4 and TRBJ2-4, with TRBD1 matching over 11 bases. The CDR3 runs to 18 residues. After removal of 0 bases from V and 6 bases from J, the junction contained 10 bases not matched to a gene. CDR3 sequence: CASSLAFNPGQGVNIQYF. CDR3 bases: TGTGCCAGCAGTTTAGCATTCAATCCGGGACAGGGGGTAAACATTCAGTACTTC.

The chain carries TRBV6-6 and TRBJ1-2, with D perhaps TRBD1 (5 bases). CDR3 length equals 13 residues. Germline V gene data show CDR1 as MNHNY and CDR2 as SVGAGI (reference sequence). V dropped 2 bases and J dropped 8 bases, with 12 bases sitting between them. CDR3 sequence reads: CASSYQGEYGYTF. CDR3 bases: TGTGCCAGCAGTTACCAAGGGGAATACGGCTACACCTTC.

This sequence joins TRBV12-3 or TRBV12-4 and TRBJ2-1; no clear D. The CDR3 consists of 17 residues. V was pared by 5 bases and J by 7 bases, with 24 bases between. The CDR3 here is CASSPSVWTERDNEQFF. The DNA for the CDR3 is TGTGCCAGCAGTCCATCGGTATGGACGGAAAGAGATAATGAGCAGTTCTTC.

A note on this clonotype: A much larger clone differs from this one at a single base, so this may be a read error. This sequence joins TRBV27 and TRBJ1-1; perhaps TRBD1 as D (6 bases). This CDR3 has 14 amino acids. Trimming took off 2 bases at V and 7 bases at J, with 14 bases between the two ends. The V gene's germline CDR1 is MNHEY and CDR2 SMNVEV (reference sequence). The CDR3 DNA is TGTGCCAGCAGTTTAGCCCACAGGGTCGATGAAGCTTTCTTT. Its protein product is CASSLAHRVDEAFF.

This rearrangement joins TRBV29-1 to TRBJ2-4; 9 positions match TRBD2. The end of the DNA fits TRBJ2-5 better, so the J call may be wrong. The germline V gene has CDR1 SQVTM and CDR2 ANQGSEA. The CDR3 covers 15 residues. CDR3 in DNA: TGCAGCGTTGAATTCCGCGGGAGGGCCGTGGAGACCCAGTACTTC. Translation: CSVEFRGRAVETQYF.

The chain couples TRBV20-1 to TRBJ2-7; D tentatively reads TRBD1 or TRBD2 (5 bases each). V gave up 1 base and J gave up 6 bases, with 19 bases separating them. Germline V gene data show CDR1 as DFQATT and CDR2 as SNEGSKA (reference sequence). The CDR3 totals 15 residues. The CDR3 DNA follows: TGCAGTGCTAGAGTCGACCAGGGTCCGGAGGCCGAGCAGTACTTC. It specifies CSARVDQGPEAEQYF.

This chain connects TRBV27 to TRBJ1-2; maybe TRBD1 (5 bases). The CDR3 loop spans 12 amino acids. With 8 bases removed from V and 8 bases from J, the gap between germline ends came to 15 bases. Germline V CDR1 and CDR2: MNHEY, SMNVEV (reference sequence). In DNA, the CDR3 is TGTGCCAGCGGGGGGTCAGGAGACGGCTACACCTTC. As protein: CASGGSGDGYTF.

In this sample, this clonotype turned up once. The rearrangement uses TRBV28 and TRBJ2-1; TRBD2 might be the D (7 bases). The CDR3 runs 16 residues. Germline V gives CDR1 MDHEN, CDR2 SYDVKM. Deletions cut 5 bases from V and 9 bases from J, with 23 bases between. Here the CDR3 DNA reads TGTGCCAGCAGTGTTGGAGGGGGGGCCGGTTCTCTTGAGCAGTTCTTC. Translation gives CASSVGGGAGSLEQFF.

This clonotype appeared a single time. The chain is built from TRBV7-6 and TRBJ2-1; 9 nucleotides match TRBD2. The CDR3 has 17 amino acids. Germline CDR1 and CDR2: SGHVS and FNYEAQ. V gave up 1 base and J gave up 5 bases; unmatched junction bases: 9. CDR3 residues: CASSLGVGGGANNEQFF. Written as DNA, the CDR3 is TGTGCCAGCAGCTTAGGGGTCGGCGGGGGGGCCAACAATGAGCAGTTCTTC.

This clonotype was detected a few times. CDR3: CASSPLDGREDTQYF. The CDR3 coding sequence is TGTGCCAGCAGCCCCCTTGACGGGAGGGAGGATACGCAGTATTTT. This chain links TRBV7-9 with TRBJ2-3, with 8 bases lining up with TRBD2. The CDR3 has 15 residues. After removal of 5 bases from V and 6 bases from J, the junction contained 10 bases not matched to a gene. Germline lookup yields CDR1 SEHNR and CDR2 FQNEAQ (reference sequence).

The table lists this clonotype with a few counts. This sequence joins TRBV5-1 and TRBJ1-1, with D perhaps matching TRBD1 (5 bases). CDR3 size: 14 residues. Germline assignment: CDR1 SGHRS and CDR2 YFSETQ. The ends were cut back, 0 bases at V and 4 bases at J, with 10 bases in the middle. CDR3 sequence: CASSLVDSPTEAFF. As DNA, the CDR3 is TGCGCCAGCAGCTTGGTAGACAGCCCCACTGAAGCTTTCTTT.

The gene calls are TRBV29-1 and TRBJ2-7; 11 bases line up with TRBD2. This CDR3 region has 13 residues. Germline loops: CDR1 SQVTM, CDR2 ANQGSEA. V lost 3 bases and J lost 5; bases outside the gene matches: 3. The CDR3 bases are TGCAGCGTTGATATACTAGCGGGAGACGAGCAGTACTTC. This codes for CSVDILAGDEQYF.

A remark on this clonotype: One end of the junction does not line up with germline, which may come from a read error. This chain uses TRBV7-2 with TRBJ2-3; D is undetermined. Germline CDR1 SGHTA, CDR2 FQGNSA. CDR3 size: 13 residues. The CDR3 region has the DNA TGTGCCAGCAGCTTAAAGCATACAGATGCGCAGTATTTT. Its protein product is CASSLKHTDAQYF.

The J gene is TRBJ2-3, the V gene TRBV24-1, with a possible D match to TRBD1 (7 bases). CDR3 length equals 13 residues. V lost 5 bases to trimming and J lost 7 bases, with 12 bases between them. The germline gives CDR1 KGHDR, CDR2 SFDVKD. In nucleotides, the CDR3 is TGTGCCACCAGTGCAGGGGGGACGAATACGCAGTATTTT. Translation: CATSAGGTNTQYF.